The text below deals with one T cell receptor beta chain. Its cognate antigen is unknown. Relative to the germline gene, one junction end is altered; a read error may explain this. The PCR made use of 60 Vbeta and 13 Jbeta primers. Sequencing was performed with immunoSEQ multiplex PCR; in TCRdb, only in-frame clones are kept and a portion is missing. The sample holds around 100,000 clones, 66% seen once. This record comes from a study of cytomegalovirus exposure and HLA in healthy donors. Findings of the study overall: It was about 150 TCR beta chains that were listed as cytomegalovirus-associated. A few of the chains that were CMV-associated were confirmed in vitro to be specific for CMV antigens.

Sequencing input: PBMCs. This sequence originates from a woman in her 50s in good health and CMV-seronegative.

Written as DNA, the CDR3 is TGTGCTAGCAGCTTAGATCTAGCGGGAGAGCAGTACTTC. Its protein is CASSLDLAGEQYF. The gene calls are TRBV7-7 and TRBJ2-7; TRBD2 agrees at 9 bases. Germline lookup yields CDR1 SSHAT and CDR2 FNYEAQ (reference sequence). This CDR3 is built from 13 residues. The full variable domain, completed using reference TRBV7-7 and TRBJ2-7, is GAGVSQSPRYKVTKRGQDVTLRCDPISSHATLYWYQQALGQGPEFLTYFNYEAQPDKSGLPSDRFSAERPEGSISTLTIQRTEQRDSAMYRCASSLDLAGEQYFGPGTRLTVT.